The 3 T cell receptor beta chains below were found in one sample sequenced in a study of blood T cell repertoires in COVID-19. Profiling relied on immunoSEQ multiplex PCR, and the TCRdb table lists in-frame clones only, not all of them. The sample lists about 130,000 clones, roughly 79% seen once, with 11% in the top ten. What was sequenced was peripheral blood. The receptors originated from a human donor in a cohort sampled during active COVID-19.

V usage is TRBV4-1 and J usage is TRBJ2-7; TRBD2 matches 10 bases. V was pared by 2 bases and J by 4 bases, with 8 bases of the junction left unmatched. Per germline, CDR1 MGHRA and CDR2 YSYEKL. This CDR3 has 16 amino acids. CDR3 DNA: TGCGCCAGCAGCCAATCTGCTAGCGGGGGCCTTTACGAGCAGTACTTC. Its translation: CASSQSASGGLYEQYF.

This clone occurred a few times. This chain connects TRBV19 to TRBJ1-1, with 8 nucleotides matching TRBD1. The germline gives CDR1 LNHDA, CDR2 SQIVND (reference sequence). This CDR3 region has 16 residues. Trimming removed 8 bases from V and 3 bases from J; junction bases left unmatched: 14. This CDR3 is CASDGGRTGSDTEAFF. CDR3 coding DNA: TGTGCCAGTGACGGGGGAAGGACAGGGTCGGACACTGAAGCTTTCTTT.

The chain joins TRBV10-1 to TRBJ2-1; the D gene is possibly TRBD2 (6 bases). Germline lookup yields CDR1 WNHNN and CDR2 SYGVQD (reference sequence). Trimming shortened V by 4 bases and J by 5 bases, and 12 bases separated the two germline ends. The CDR3 loop spans 14 amino acids. CDR3 sequence (DNA): TGCGCCAGCAGTGGTTCGGGAGCGGACAATGAGCAGTTCTTC. It yields the protein CASSGSGADNEQFF.